At least ten counts were recorded for the clone carrying this T cell receptor (beta chain). A second roughly 7 to 11 cycle PCR used barcoded and J-beta primers. Each CDR3 protein gets one entry after TCRdb re-called the 5' RACE reads with MiXCR. The profile shows roughly 680,000 distinct CDR3 sequences, more than 20% of them singletons. The data belong to a study of blood T cells in healthy people across ages. CDR1 and CDR2 (germline): SNHLY, FYNNEI. The CDR3 extends over 16 amino acids. Germline trimming cut 2 bases from V and 3 bases from J; bases unmatched to any gene: 3. The receptor comes from a man aged 65-85 years in good health. This sequence joins TRBV2 and TRBJ2-1; 11 bases are a match to TRBD2. The sequenced sample consisted of blood. CDR3 in amino acids: CASSESGTSGYNEQFF. CDR3 bases: TGTGCCAGCAGTGAATCGGGGACTAGCGGCTACAATGAGCAGTTCTTC.